This section outlines one T cell receptor beta chain sequence together with its context. Compared with germline, one end of the junction differs, possibly owing to a read error. CDR1 is SGHDT and CDR2 is YYEEEE in the germline V gene. The length of the CDR3 is 14 residues. The data were obtained in a study of Ad26.COV2.S vaccination and SARS-CoV-2 variants. Assay used: immunoSEQ multiplex PCR; TCRdb lists only in-frame clones, some missing. The sample lists about 370,000 clones; 75% to 90% were seen once. Treatment defined: approximately 18 received Ad26.COV2.S at low or high dose, single or two shots; 5 received placebo; per-sample allocation not given. Samples analyzed were those drawn on day 63 after the first vaccine or placebo injection.

This clonotype was sampled from a person aged 18-60 years who received the Ad26.COV2.S COVID-19 vaccine or a placebo. The sequenced sample was peripheral blood, obtained in a trial of Ad26.COV2.S vaccine versus placebo. The chain uses TRBV5-6 and TRBJ1-1; 7 bases match TRBD1. The DNA for the CDR3 is TGTGCCAGCAGCGGAACAGGGGTGAAAACTGAAGCTTTCTTT. It yields the protein CASSGTGVKTEAFF.